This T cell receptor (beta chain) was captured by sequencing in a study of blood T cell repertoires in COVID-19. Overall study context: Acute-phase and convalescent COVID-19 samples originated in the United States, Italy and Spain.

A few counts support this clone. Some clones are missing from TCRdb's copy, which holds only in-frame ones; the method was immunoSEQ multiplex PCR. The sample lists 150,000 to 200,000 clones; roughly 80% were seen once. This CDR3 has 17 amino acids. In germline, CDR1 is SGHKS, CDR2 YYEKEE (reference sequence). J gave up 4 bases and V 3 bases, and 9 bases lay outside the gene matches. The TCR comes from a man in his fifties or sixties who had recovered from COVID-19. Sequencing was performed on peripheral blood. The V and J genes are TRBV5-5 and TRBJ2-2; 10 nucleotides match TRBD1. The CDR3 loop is CASSSTPGQGITGELFF. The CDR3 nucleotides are TGTGCCAGCAGCTCAACTCCGGGACAGGGGATCACCGGGGAGCTGTTTTTT.